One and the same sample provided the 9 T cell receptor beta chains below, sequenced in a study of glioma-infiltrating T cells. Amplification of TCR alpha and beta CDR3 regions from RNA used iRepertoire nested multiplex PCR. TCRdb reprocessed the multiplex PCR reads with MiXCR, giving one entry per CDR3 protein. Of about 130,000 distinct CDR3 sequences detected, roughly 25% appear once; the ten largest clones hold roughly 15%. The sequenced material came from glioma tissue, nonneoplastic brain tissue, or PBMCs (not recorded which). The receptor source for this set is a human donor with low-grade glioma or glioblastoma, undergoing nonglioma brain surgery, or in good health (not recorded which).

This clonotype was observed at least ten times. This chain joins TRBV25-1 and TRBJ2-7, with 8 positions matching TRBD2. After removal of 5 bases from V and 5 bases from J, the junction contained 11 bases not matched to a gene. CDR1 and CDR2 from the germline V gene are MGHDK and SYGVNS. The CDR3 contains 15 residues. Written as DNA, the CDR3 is TGTGCCAGCAGTTCGACGGGAGGGCCCGTCCACGAGCAGTACTTC. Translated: CASSSTGGPVHEQYF.

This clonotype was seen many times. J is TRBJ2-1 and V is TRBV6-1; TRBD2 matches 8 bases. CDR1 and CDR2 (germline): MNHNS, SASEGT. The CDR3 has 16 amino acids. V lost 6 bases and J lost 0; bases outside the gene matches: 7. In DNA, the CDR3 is TGTGCCAGCAGCCCACATAGCGGGAACTCCTACAATGAGCAGTTCTTC. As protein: CASSPHSGNSYNEQFF.

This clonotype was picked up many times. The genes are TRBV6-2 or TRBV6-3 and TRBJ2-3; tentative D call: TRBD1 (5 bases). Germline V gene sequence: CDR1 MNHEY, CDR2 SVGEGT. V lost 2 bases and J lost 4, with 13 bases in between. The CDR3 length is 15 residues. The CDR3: CASSYGQGDPDTQYF. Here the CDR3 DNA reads TGTGCCAGCAGTTACGGGCAGGGTGATCCAGATACGCAGTATTTT.

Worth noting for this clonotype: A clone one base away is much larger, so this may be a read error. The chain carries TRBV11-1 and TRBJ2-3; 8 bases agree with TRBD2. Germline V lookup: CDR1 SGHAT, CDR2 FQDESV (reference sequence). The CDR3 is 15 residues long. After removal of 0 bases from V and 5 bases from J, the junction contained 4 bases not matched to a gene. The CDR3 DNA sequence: TGTGCCAGCAGCTTAGCCGCGGGAGGCCGAGATACGCAGTATTTT. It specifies CASSLAAGGRDTQYF.

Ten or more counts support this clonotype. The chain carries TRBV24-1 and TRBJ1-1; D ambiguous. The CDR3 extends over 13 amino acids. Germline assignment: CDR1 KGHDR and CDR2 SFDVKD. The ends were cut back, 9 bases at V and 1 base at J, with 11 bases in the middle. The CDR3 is CATRLTENTEAFF. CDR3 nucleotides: TGTGCCACCCGACTCACCGAGAACACTGAAGCTTTCTTT.

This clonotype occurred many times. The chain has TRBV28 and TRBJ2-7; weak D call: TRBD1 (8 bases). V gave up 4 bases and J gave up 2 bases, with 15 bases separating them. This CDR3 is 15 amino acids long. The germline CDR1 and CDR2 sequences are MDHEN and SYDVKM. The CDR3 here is CASSSPQGGPYEQYF. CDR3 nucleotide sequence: TGTGCCAGCAGTTCCCCACAGGGGGGGCCCTACGAGCAGTACTTC.

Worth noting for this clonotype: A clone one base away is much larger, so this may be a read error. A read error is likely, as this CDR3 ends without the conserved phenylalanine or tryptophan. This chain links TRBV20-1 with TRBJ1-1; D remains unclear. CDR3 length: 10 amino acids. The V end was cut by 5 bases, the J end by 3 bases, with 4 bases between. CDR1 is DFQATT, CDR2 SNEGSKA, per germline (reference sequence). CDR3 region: CSAFYTEAFS. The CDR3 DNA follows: TGCAGTGCTTTTTACACTGAAGCTTTCTCT.

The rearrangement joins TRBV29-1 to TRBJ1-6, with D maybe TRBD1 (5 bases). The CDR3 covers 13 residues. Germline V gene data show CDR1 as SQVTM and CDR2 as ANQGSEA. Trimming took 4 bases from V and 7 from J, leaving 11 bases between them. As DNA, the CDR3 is TGCAGCGTTGGCCCAGACAGCAATTCACCCCTCCACTTT. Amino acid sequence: CSVGPDSNSPLHF.

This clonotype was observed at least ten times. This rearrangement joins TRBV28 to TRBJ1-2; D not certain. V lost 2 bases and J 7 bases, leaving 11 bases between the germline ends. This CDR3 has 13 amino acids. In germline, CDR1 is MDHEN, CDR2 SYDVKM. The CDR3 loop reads CASSLEVVGGYTF. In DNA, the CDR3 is TGTGCCAGCAGTTTAGAGGTAGTGGGTGGCTACACCTTC.